This T cell receptor beta chain was obtained from a study of blood T cell repertoires in COVID-19. Sequencing was performed with immunoSEQ multiplex PCR; in TCRdb, only in-frame clones are kept and a portion is missing. The sample has roughly 93,000 clones, around 87% seen once. Sequenced: peripheral blood. This sequence was found in a human donor in a cohort sampled during active COVID-19.

This CDR3 is CATSAGTVGGELFF. CDR3 nucleotides: TGTGCCACCAGTGCCGGGACAGTGGGCGGGGAGCTGTTTTTT. This chain links TRBV24-1 with TRBJ2-2; 7 bases line up with TRBD1. CDR1 is KGHDR and CDR2 is SFDVKD in the germline V gene. V was clipped by 5 bases and J by 7 bases; unmatched bases: 6. The CDR3 is 14 amino acids.